This TCR beta chain is from a study of T cells expressing NK-cell markers. Study-wide background: Source material for TCR beta repertoires consisted of sorted CD3+CD56+NKG2C+, CD3+CD56+NKG2C- and CD3+CD56-NKG2C+ T cells. Among the eight sequenced donors, seven tested HCMV-seropositive and one tested seronegative.

From germline, CDR1 is SGHTA and CDR2 FQGTGA. The CDR3 runs 12 residues. Using the 5' RACE reads, TCRdb records one entry per CDR3 protein without DNA. The data include 550,000 to 600,000 distinct CDR3 sequences; the top ten clones carry approximately 3.5%. The TCR originated in a man between 18 and 35 years old in good health. The sample comprised blood T cells: a sorted CD56 or NKG2C T cell subset, CD4+ or CD8+ T cells, or bulk PBMC T cells (not recorded which). The chain recombines TRBV7-3 with TRBJ1-1; TCRdb's D call, TRBD1, is unchecked because there is no DNA. This chain's CDR3 is CASSFPGGPAFF. Using reference TRBV7-3 and TRBJ1-1 for the parts outside the CDR3, the full variable domain is GAGVSQTPSNKVTEKGKYVELRCDPISGHTALYWYRQSLGQGPEFLIYFQGTGAADDSGLPNDRFFAVRPEGSVSTLKIQRTERGDSAVYLCASSFPGGPAFFGQGTRLTVV.